This TCR beta chain is from a study of response to subunit inactivated influenza vaccine. CDR1 is SGHRS, CDR2 YFSETQ, per germline. The CDR3 contains 15 residues. The V gene lost 1 base and the J gene lost 0 bases, with 7 bases spanning the gap. In TCRdb, the RT-PCR reads were re-called with MiXCR into one record per CDR3 protein. The data contain roughly 620,000 distinct CDR3 sequences, about 10% of them singletons. The table lists this clonotype with a few counts. A further study also used this sample, focusing on T cells expressing NK-cell markers. In that study: Beta-chain TCR cDNA was generated via 5'RACE template switching with UMIs. It was from sorted CD3+CD56+NKG2C+, CD3+CD56+NKG2C- and CD3+CD56-NKG2C+ T cells that TCR beta repertoires came. The eight sequenced donors comprised seven who were HCMV-seropositive and one who was seronegative. Five or six donors carried dominant NKG2C+ clonotypes that made up roughly 1.0-7.0% of their CD8+ T cells. Dominance of the CD3+CD56-NKG2C+ fraction by these clonotypes also held in a handful of donors.

The sample was PBMCs from blood, taken on the day of vaccination. The TCR originated in a man in his fifties or sixties who received an inactivated influenza vaccine. The chain is built from TRBV5-1 and TRBJ2-2, with D hard to call. The DNA of the CDR3 is TGCGCCAGCAGCTTGAGGCCGGCGAACACCGGGGAGCTGTTTTTT. Translating it yields CASSLRPANTGELFF.